Listed below are T cell receptor beta chains from one sample, sequenced in a study of response to subunit inactivated influenza vaccine. TCRdb re-called the RT-PCR reads through MiXCR, storing one row per CDR3 protein. The table includes about half a million distinct CDR3 sequences, approximately 11% detected once. Sequenced material: PBMCs from blood, taken more than 35 days after vaccination. Receptors were obtained from a man in his fifties who received an inactivated influenza vaccine. CDR3s leave out the opening cysteine and the closing phenylalanine or tryptophan.

>14|TRBV11-2
ASSSYVGVSSYEQY
>13|TRBV20-1
SAGLAGPPGNEQF
>13|TRBV20-1
SARAPDGITDTQY
>11|TRBV11-2
ASSLFNNQPQH
>15|TRBV6-2/TRBV6-3
ASSYSRGIDPSETQY
>11|TRBV10-3
ATSGGAADTQY
>10|TRBV10-3
AIRGGPTEQY
>12|TRBV12-3/TRBV12-4
ASSLQGRSGELF
>12|TRBV7-2
ASSAGLAVYEQY
>11|TRBV9
ASSTSPKETQY
>11|TRBV3-1
ASSHSQWDTQY
>9|TRBV7-2
ASRQQETQY
>12|TRBV9
ASSVRGGTGELF
>13|TRBV5-1
ASSLEPDPTETQY
>13|TRBV7-2
ASSRTGGWYTEAF
>14|TRBV14
ASSQLTSGAYNEQF
>12|TRBV5-5
ASSLQGPGTEAF
>11|TRBV10-2
ASGDQVNTEAF
>15|TRBV7-2
ASSLTNRQGNTGELF
>13|TRBV28
ASSLRTGGNQPQH
>11|TRBV27
ASCPGRGYEQF
>13|TRBV2
ASSEDTWSRETQY
>15|TRBV10-3
AISERGHGIPYNEQF
>13|TRBV10-3
AISDPSAGTDTQY
>15|TRBV7-9
ASSLAIGGSPYNEQF
>13|TRBV29-1
SVERRTSGIDEQF
>12|TRBV24-1
ATSERQGNYGYT
>14|TRBV6-1
ASSETLAGASDTQY
>12|TRBV20-1
SATLRYGKNIQY
>11|TRBV12-3/TRBV12-4
ASRRGTVREQF
>11|TRBV29-1
SVEGKSDEKLF
>13|TRBV12-3/TRBV12-4
ASSFSGSDTGELF
>11|TRBV5-1
ASSTPPTDTQY
>13|TRBV12-3/TRBV12-4
VSSSRTGSTGELF
>14|TRBV6-5
ASSYVRGYDTGELL
>13|TRBV20-1
SANILGTGVETQY
>12|TRBV28
ASRVSGPSYEQY
>13|TRBV12-3/TRBV12-4
ASSLSAGVSDTQY
>13|TRBV9
ASSVRGFTSETQY
>13|TRBV7-8
ASSLESSGEGTQY
>12|TRBV6-1
ASSPFRSTDTQY
>13|TRBV7-2
ASSLRTSGEETQY
>15|TRBV7-2
ASSLVGGQSSGNTIY
>14|TRBV4-2
ASSQGRAQGDQPQH